This T cell receptor beta chain appears in the sequencing data of a study of beta chain features in type 1 diabetes. Expressed TCRB transcripts were sequenced, since all the RNA that had been isolated was reverse transcribed. TCRdb's copy holds only in-frame clones and misses some; the assay was immunoSEQ multiplex PCR. The repertoire consists of roughly 140,000 clones, with around a tenth occurring once and the leading ten covering more than 0.45%. Trimming removed 3 bases at V and 0 bases at J, with 8 bases between. Germline V gene sequence: CDR1 GTSNPN, CDR2 SVGIG (reference sequence). The CDR3 runs 14 residues. With regard to this clone: Its antigen is still unknown.

Findings of the study overall: Among all four CD4+ subsets, Type 1 diabetes patients had TCRB CDR3s that were moderately but significantly shorter.

The material sequenced was central memory CD4+ T cells from blood. This chain joins TRBV30 and TRBJ2-2; maybe TRBD1 (5 bases). The receptor's source is a man aged 25-45 years with type 1 diabetes. The CDR3 reads CAWRSRANTGELFF. The CDR3 DNA reads as TGTGCCTGGAGGTCCAGGGCGAACACCGGGGAGCTGTTTTTT.